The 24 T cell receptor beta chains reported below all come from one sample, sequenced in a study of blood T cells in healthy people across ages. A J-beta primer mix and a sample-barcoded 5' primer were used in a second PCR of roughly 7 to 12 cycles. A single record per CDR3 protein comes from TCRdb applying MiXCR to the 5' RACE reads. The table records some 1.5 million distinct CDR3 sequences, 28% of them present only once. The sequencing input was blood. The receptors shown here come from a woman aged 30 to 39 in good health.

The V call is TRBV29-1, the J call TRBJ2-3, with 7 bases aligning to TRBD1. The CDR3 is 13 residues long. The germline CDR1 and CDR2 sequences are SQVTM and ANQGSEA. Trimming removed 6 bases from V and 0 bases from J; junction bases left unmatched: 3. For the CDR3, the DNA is TGCAGCGTCCCGGGACAGAGCACAGATACGCAGTATTTT. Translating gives CSVPGQSTDTQYF.

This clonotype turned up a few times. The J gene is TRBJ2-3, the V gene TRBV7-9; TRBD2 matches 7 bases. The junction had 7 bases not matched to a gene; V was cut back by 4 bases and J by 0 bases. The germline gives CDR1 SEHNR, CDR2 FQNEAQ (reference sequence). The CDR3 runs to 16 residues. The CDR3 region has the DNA TGTGCCAGCAGCTCTTGGTTTAGCGGGAGCACAGATACGCAGTATTTT. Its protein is CASSSWFSGSTDTQYF.

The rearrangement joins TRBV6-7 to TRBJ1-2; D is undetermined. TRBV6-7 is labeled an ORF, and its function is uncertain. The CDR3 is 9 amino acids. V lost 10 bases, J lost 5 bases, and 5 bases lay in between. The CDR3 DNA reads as TGTGCCACCCAGTATGGCTACACCTTC. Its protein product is CATQYGYTF.

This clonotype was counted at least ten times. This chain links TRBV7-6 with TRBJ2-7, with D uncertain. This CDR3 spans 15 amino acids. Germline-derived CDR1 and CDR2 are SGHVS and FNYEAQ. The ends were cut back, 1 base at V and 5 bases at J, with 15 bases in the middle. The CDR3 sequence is CASSLEAVALHEQYF. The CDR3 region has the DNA TGTGCCAGCAGCTTAGAGGCGGTCGCCCTTCACGAGCAGTACTTC.

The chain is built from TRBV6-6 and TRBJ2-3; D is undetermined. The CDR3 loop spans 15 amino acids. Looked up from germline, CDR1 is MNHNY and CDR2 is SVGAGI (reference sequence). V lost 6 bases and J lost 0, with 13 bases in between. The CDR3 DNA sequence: TGTGCCAGCAGCCTCGAAAGTGCTAGCACAGATACGCAGTATTTT. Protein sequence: CASSLESASTDTQYF.

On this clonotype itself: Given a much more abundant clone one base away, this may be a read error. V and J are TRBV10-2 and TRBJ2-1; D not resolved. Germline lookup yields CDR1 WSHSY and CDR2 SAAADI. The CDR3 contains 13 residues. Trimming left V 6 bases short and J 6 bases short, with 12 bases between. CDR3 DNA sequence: TGCGCCAGCAGGAGCCTAGGGTCCAATGAGCAGTTCTTC. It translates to CASRSLGSNEQFF.

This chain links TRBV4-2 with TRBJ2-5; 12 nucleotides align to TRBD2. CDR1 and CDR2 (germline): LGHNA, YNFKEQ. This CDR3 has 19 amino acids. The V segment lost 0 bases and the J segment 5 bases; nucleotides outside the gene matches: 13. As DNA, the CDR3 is TGTGCCAGCAGCCAAGATCCAAGGACTAGCGGGATCGACAGGGAGACCCAGTACTTC. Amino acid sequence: CASSQDPRTSGIDRETQYF.

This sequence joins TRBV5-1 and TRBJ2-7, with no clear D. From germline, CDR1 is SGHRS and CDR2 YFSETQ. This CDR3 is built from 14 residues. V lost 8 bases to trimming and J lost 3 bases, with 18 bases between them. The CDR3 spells CASRTGPLGYEQYF. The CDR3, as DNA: TGCGCCAGTCGGACCGGGCCCCTGGGCTACGAGCAGTACTTC.

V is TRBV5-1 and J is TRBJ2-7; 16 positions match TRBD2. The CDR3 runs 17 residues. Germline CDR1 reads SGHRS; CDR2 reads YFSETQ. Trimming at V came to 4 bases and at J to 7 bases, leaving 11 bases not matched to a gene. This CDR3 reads CASSIGTSGGARDEQYF. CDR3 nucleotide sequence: TGCGCCAGCAGCATAGGGACTAGCGGGGGGGCCCGGGATGAGCAGTACTTC.

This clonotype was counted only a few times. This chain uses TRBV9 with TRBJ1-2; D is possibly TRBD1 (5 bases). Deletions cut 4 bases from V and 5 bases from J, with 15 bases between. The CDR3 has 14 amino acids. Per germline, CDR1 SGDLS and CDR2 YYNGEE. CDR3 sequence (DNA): TGTGCCAGCAGCCCAACCGGGGGGATGTATGGCTACACCTTC. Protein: CASSPTGGMYGYTF.

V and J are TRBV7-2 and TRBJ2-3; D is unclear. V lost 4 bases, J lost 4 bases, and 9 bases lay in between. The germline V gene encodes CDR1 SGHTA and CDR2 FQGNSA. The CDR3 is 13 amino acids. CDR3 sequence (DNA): TGTGCCAGCAGCTCGGAAGTGGCAGATACGCAGTATTTT. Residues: CASSSEVADTQYF.

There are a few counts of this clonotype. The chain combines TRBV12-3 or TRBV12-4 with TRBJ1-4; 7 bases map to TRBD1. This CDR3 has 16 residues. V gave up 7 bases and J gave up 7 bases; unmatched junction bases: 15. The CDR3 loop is CASTNQGQARGEKLFF. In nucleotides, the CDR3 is TGTGCCAGCACCAACCAAGGACAGGCGCGGGGTGAAAAACTGTTTTTT.

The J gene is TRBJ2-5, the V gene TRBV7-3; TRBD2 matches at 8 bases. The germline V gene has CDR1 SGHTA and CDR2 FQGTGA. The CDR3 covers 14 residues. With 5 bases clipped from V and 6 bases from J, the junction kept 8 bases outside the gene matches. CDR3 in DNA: TGTGCCAGCAGCCCCGGGGGGGGGGTAAAGACCCAGTACTTC. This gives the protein CASSPGGGVKTQYF.

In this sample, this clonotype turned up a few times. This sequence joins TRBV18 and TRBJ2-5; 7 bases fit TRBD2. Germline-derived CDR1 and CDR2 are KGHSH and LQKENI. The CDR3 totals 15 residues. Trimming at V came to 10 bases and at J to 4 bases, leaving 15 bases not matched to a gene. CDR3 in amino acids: CANSREAGDGETQYF. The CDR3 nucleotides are TGTGCCAACTCCAGGGAGGCGGGAGATGGAGAGACCCAGTACTTC.

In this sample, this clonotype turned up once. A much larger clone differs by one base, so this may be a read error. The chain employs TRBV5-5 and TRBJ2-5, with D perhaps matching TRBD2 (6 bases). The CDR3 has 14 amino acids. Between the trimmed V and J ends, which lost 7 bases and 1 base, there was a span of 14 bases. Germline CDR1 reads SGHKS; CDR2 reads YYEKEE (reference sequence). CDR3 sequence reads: CASGSGLSQETQYF. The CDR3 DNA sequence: TGTGCCAGCGGCTCTGGACTATCCCAAGAGACCCAGTACTTC.

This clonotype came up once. This CDR3 reads CSARRQAGYLTDTQYF. The CDR3 region has the DNA TGCAGTGCTAGGAGACAGGCGGGTTACCTCACAGATACGCAGTATTTT. The chain employs TRBV20-1 and TRBJ2-3, with D possibly TRBD1 on 6 matching bases. Germline CDR1 reads DFQATT; CDR2 reads SNEGSKA (reference sequence). Trimming shortened V by 3 bases and J by 2 bases, and 18 bases separated the two germline ends. The CDR3 contains 16 residues.

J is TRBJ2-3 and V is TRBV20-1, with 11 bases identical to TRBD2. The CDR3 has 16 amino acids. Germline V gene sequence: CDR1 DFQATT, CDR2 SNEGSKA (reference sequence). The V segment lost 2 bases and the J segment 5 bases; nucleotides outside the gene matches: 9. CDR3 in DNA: TGCAGTGCTAGACGGGCTAGCGGGAGGTTGGTAGATACGCAGTATTTT. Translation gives CSARRASGRLVDTQYF.

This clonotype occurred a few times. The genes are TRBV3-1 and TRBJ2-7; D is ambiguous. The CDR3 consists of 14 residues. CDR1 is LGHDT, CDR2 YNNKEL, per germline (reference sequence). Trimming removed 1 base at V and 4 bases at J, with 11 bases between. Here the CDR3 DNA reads TGTGCCAGCAGCCAAGGTCACGCCGTGTACGAGCAGTACTTC. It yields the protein CASSQGHAVYEQYF.

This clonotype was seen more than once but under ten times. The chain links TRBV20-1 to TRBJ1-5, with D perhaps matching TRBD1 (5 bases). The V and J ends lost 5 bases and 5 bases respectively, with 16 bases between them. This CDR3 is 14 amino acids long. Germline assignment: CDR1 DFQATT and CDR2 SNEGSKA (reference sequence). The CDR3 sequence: CSAREGRRDQPQHF. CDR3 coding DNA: TGCAGTGCTCGGGAGGGGAGGCGGGATCAGCCCCAGCATTTT.

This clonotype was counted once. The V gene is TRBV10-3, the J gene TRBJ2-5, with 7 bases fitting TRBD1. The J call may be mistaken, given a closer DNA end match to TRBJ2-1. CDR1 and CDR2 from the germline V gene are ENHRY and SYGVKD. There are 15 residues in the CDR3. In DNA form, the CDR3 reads TGTGCCATCAGTGGACGACAGGGTCCCCAAGAGACCCAGTTCTTC. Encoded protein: CAISGRQGPQETQFF.

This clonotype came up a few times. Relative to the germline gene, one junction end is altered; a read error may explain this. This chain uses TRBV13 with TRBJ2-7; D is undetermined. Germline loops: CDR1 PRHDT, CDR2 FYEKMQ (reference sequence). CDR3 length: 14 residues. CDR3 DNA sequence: TGTGCCAGCAGCTTCGGACGCCTCTCCTACGGGCAGTACTTC. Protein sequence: CASSFGRLSYGQYF.

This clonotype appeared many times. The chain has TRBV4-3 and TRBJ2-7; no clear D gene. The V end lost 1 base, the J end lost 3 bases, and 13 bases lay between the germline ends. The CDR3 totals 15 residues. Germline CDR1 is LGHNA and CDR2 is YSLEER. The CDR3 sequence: CASSQGGLPLYEQYF. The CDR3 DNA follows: TGCGCCAGCAGCCAAGGAGGATTACCCCTCTACGAGCAGTACTTC.

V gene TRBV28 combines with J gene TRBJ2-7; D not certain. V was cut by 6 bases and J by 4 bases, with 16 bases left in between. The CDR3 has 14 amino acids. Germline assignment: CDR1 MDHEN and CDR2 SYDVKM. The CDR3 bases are TGTGCCAGCAGCCGTTTAGTAATCCCGTACGAGCAGTACTTC. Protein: CASSRLVIPYEQYF. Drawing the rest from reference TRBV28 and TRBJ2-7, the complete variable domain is DVKVTQSSRYLVKRTGEKVFLECVQDMDHENMFWYRQDPGLGLRLIYFSYDVKMKEKGDIPEGYSVSREKKERFSLILESASTNQTSMYLCASSRLVIPYEQYFGPGTRLTVT.

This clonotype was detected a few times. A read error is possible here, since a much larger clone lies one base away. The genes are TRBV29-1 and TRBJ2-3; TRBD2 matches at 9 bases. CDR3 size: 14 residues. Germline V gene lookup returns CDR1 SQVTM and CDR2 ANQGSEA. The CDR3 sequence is CSVDSGGATDAQYF. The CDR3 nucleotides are TGCAGCGTTGATAGCGGGGGCGCGACAGATGCGCAGTATTTT.